This TCR beta chain originates from a study of blood T cell repertoires in COVID-19. Germline loops: CDR1 MGHDK, CDR2 SYGVNS. The CDR3 consists of 17 residues. V lost 5 bases, J lost 0 bases, and 17 bases lay in between. This clone was found many times. Some clones are missing from TCRdb's copy, which holds only in-frame ones; the method was immunoSEQ multiplex PCR. The sample lists fewer than 350,000 clones; 70% to 90% were seen once. This rearrangement joins TRBV25-1 to TRBJ2-4, with a tentative D call TRBD2 (6 bases). The receptor's source is a woman aged 45-59 years with active or convalescent COVID-19. Sequencing was carried out using peripheral blood. The CDR3 protein is CASSRGGARGAKNIQYF. The CDR3 region has the DNA TGTGCCAGCAGTCGTGGCGGGGCGCGTGGAGCCAAAAACATTCAGTACTTC.